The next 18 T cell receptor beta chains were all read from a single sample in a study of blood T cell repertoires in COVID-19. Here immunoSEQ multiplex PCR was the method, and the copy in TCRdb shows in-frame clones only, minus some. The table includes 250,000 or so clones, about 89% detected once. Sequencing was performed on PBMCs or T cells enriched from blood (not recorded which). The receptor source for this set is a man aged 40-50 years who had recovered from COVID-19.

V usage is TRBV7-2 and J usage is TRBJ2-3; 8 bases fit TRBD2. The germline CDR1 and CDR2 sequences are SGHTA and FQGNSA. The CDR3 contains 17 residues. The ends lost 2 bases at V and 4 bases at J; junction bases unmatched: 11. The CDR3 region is CASSLKLGGGLSDTQYF. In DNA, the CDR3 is TGTGCCAGCAGCTTAAAGCTCGGGGGGGGCTTGTCAGATACGCAGTATTTT.

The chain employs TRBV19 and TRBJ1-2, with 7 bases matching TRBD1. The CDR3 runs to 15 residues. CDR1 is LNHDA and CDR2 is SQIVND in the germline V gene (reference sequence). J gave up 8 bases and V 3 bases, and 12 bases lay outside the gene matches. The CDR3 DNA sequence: TGTGCCAGTAGTATGACGAGACAGGGTGTCTTGGGCTACACCTTC. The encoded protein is CASSMTRQGVLGYTF.

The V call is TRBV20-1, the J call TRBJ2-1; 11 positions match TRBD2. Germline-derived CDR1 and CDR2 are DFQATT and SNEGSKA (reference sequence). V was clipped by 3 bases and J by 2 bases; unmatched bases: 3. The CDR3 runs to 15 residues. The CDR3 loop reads CSASSGRGAYNEQFF. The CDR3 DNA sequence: TGCAGTGCTAGTAGCGGGAGGGGGGCCTACAATGAGCAGTTCTTC.

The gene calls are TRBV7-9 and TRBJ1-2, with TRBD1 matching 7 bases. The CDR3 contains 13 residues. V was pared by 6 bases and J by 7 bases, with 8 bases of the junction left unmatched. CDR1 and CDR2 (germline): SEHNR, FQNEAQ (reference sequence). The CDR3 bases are TGTGCCAGCAGTCGAGACAGGGCGGGTGGCTACACCTTC. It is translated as CASSRDRAGGYTF.

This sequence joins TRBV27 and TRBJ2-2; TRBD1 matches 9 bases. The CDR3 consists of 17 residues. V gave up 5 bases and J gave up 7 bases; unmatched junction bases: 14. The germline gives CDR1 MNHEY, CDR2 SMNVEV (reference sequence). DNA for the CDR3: TGTGCCAGCAGTATTCTGGGGGGACAGGGCCCCGTCGGGGAGCTGTTTTTT. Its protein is CASSILGGQGPVGELFF.

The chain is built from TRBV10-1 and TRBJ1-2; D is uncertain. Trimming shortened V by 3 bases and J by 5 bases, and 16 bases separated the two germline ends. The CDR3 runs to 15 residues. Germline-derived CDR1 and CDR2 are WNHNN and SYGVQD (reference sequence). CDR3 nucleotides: TGCGCCAGCAGTGATTTAAGGAGGGTAGGATATGGCTACACCTTC. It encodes CASSDLRRVGYGYTF.

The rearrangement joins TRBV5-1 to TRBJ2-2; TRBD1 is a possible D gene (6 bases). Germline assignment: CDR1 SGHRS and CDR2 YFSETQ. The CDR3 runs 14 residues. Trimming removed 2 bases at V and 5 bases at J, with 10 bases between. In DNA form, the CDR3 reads TGCGCCAGCAGCTTTAACAGGGATACCGGGGAGCTGTTTTTT. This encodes CASSFNRDTGELFF.

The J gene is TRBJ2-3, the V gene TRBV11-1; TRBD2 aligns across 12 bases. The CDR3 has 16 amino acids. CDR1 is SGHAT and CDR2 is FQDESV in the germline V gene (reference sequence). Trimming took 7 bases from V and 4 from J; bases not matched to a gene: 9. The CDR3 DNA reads TGTGCCAGCACCCCGACTAGCGGGAGCCCCGCAGATACGCAGTATTTT. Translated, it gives CASTPTSGSPADTQYF.

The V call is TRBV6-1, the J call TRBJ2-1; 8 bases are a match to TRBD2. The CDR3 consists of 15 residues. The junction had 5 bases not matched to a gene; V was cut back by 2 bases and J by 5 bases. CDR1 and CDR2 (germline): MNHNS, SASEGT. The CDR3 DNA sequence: TGTGCCAGCAGTGAATGGCTAGCGGGTGACAATGAGCAGTTCTTC. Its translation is CASSEWLAGDNEQFF.

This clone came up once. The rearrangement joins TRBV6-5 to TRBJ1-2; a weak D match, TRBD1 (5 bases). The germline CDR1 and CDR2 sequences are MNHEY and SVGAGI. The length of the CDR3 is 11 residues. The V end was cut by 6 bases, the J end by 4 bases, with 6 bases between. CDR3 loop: CASRTAYGYTF. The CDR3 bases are TGTGCCAGCAGGACAGCCTATGGCTACACCTTC.

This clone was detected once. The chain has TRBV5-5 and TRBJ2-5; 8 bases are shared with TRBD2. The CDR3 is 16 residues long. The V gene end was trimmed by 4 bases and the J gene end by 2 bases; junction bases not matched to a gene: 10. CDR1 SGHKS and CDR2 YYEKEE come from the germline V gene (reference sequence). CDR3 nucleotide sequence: TGTGCCAGCAGCCCAATTAAGACTAGCGCTCAAGAGACCCAGTACTTC. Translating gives CASSPIKTSAQETQYF.

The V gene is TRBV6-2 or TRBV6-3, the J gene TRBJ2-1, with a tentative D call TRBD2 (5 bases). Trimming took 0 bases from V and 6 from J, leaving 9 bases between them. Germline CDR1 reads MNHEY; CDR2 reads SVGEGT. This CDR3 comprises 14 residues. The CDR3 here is CASSYSASTNEQFF. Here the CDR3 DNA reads TGTGCCAGCAGTTACTCAGCTAGCACCAATGAGCAGTTCTTC.

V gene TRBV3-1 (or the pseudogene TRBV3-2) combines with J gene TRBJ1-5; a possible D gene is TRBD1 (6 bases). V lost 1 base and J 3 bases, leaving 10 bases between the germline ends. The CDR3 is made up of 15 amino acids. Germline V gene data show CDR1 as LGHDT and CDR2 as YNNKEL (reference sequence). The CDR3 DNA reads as TGTGCCAGCAGCCAAGGGCCAGGGGTCAATCAGCCCCAGCATTTT. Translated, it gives CASSQGPGVNQPQHF.

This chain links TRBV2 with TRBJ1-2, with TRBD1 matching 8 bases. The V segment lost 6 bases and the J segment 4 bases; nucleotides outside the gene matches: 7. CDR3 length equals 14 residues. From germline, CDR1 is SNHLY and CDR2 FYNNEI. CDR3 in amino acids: CASRGGTGLYGYTF. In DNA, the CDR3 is TGTGCCAGCAGGGGGGGGACAGGCCTCTATGGCTACACCTTC.

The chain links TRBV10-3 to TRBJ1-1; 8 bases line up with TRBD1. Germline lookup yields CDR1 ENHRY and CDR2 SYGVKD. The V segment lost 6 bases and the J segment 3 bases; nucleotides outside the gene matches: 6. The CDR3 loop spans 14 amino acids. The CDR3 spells CAISAGQDYTEAFF. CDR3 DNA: TGTGCCATCAGCGCGGGACAGGACTACACTGAAGCTTTCTTT.

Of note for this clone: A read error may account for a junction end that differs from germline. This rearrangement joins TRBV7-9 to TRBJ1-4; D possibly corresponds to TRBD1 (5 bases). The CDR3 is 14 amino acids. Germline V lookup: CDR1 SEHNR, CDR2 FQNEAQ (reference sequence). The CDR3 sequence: CASSLAGSGGAEIF. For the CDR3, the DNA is TGTGCCAGCAGCTTAGCCGGGTCGGGGGGTGCGGAGATTTTT.

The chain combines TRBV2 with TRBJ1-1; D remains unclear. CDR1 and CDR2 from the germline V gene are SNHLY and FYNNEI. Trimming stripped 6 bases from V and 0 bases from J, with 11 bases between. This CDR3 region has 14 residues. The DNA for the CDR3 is TGTGCCAGCAGGGAGAGTGGCATGAACACTGAAGCTTTCTTT. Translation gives CASRESGMNTEAFF.

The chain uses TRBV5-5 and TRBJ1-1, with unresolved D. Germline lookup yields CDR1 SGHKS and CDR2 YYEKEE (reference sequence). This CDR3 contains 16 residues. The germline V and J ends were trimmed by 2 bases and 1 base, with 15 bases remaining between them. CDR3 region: CASSFANLVGNTEAFF. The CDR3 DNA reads TGTGCCAGCAGCTTCGCTAATTTGGTCGGGAACACTGAAGCTTTCTTT. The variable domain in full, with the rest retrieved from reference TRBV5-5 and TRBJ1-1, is DAGVTQSPTHLIKTRGQQVTLRCSPISGHKSVSWYQQVLGQGPQFIFQYYEKEERGRGNFPDRFSARQFPNYSSELNVNALLLGDSALYLCASSFANLVGNTEAFFGQGTRLTVV.